The rows below give T cell receptor beta chains drawn from one sample of a study of blood T cells in healthy people across ages. TCRdb reprocessed the 5' RACE reads with MiXCR, giving one entry per CDR3 protein. The sample has around 670,000 distinct CDR3 sequences; under 30% are singletons. Input material: blood. The source is a woman older than 75 in good health. Each CDR3 is given with its conserved first and last residue. The order of the fields is D gene, J gene, CDR3 length, clone size, V gene, CDR3 protein, CDR3 DNA. A D gene is named only where the DNA matches it firmly. The listing skips clone size in some rows; elsewhere it reads once, few, many or a size class.

TRBD1,TRBJ2-2,14,NA,TRBV19,CASRGDRRTGELFF,TGTGCCAGTAGGGGGGACAGGCGCACCGGGGAGCTGTTTTTT
TRBD1,TRBJ2-5,15,few,TRBV7-8,CASSPAWDRPWAQYF,TGTGCCAGCAGCCCCGCCTGGGACAGGCCGTGGGCCCAGTACTTC
NA,TRBJ2-1,12,many,TRBV2,CASSEVYNEQFF,TGTGCCAGCAGTGAGGTGTACAATGAGCAGTTCTTC
NA,TRBJ2-7,14,NA,TRBV7-8,CASSSTGVDNEQYF,TGTGCCAGCAGCAGCACAGGAGTGGATAATGAGCAGTACTTC
NA,TRBJ2-1,15,few,TRBV6-1,CASSESRGRLNEQFF,TGTGCCAGCAGTGAAAGCCGTGGGCGTTTAAATGAGCAGTTCTTC
TRBD1,TRBJ2-7,15,few,TRBV27,CASGGMTGGSYEQYF,TGTGCCAGCGGGGGAATGACAGGGGGCTCCTACGAGCAGTACTTC
TRBD2,TRBJ2-7,14,once,TRBV20-1,CSARTSGNSYEQYF,TGCAGTGCTCGGACTAGCGGAAACTCCTACGAGCAGTACTTC
TRBD2,TRBJ2-1,17,many,TRBV7-2,CASIVEGLAGGGGEQFF,TGTGCCAGCATCGTAGAGGGACTAGCGGGGGGCGGGGGTGAGCAGTTCTTC
NA,TRBJ1-4,18,many,TRBV4-2,CASSQDHFGTGSNEKLFF,TGTGCCAGCAGCCAAGACCATTTTGGGACCGGCTCGAATGAAAAACTGTTTTTT
NA,TRBJ2-7,14,many,TRBV18,CASSPRRSYYEQYF,TGTGCCAGCTCACCTCGCAGGAGCTACTACGAGCAGTACTTC
TRBD1,TRBJ2-3,17,many,TRBV14,CASSQDINRGFTDTQYF,TGTGCCAGCAGCCAAGATATTAACAGGGGATTCACAGATACGCAGTATTTT
NA,TRBJ2-7,11,NA,TRBV6-6,CASSYSTEQYF,TGTGCCAGCAGTTACTCGACCGAGCAGTACTTC
TRBD1,TRBJ1-6,14,NA,TRBV30,CAWSATGIGSPLHF,TGTGCCTGGAGTGCGACAGGGATTGGGTCACCCCTCCACTTT
NA,TRBJ2-1,14,few,TRBV11-3,CASSLTSTSDEQFF,TGTGCCAGCAGCTTAACTAGCACGTCAGATGAGCAGTTCTTC
TRBD1,TRBJ1-5,15,NA,TRBV28,CASSWGQGGDQPQHF,TGTGCCAGCAGTTGGGGACAGGGGGGGGATCAGCCCCAGCATTTT
TRBD2,TRBJ2-1,15,many,TRBV20-1,CSAGKGTSGGNEQFF,TGCAGTGCTGGAAAGGGGACTAGCGGGGGTAATGAGCAGTTCTTC
TRBD2,TRBJ2-1,15,NA,TRBV24-1,CAASDQLAGVDEQFF,TGTGCCGCCAGTGATCAACTAGCGGGGGTGGATGAGCAGTTCTTC
TRBD1,TRBJ2-7,15,many,TRBV6-1,CASSPVTGAPYEQYF,TGTGCCAGCAGTCCGGTGACAGGGGCCCCCTACGAGCAGTACTTC
NA,TRBJ1-5,14,few,TRBV12-3/TRBV12-4,CASSFASSNQPQHF,TGTGCCAGCAGTTTTGCCAGTAGCAATCAGCCCCAGCATTTT
NA,TRBJ2-6,19,many,TRBV11-2,CASSSSNLTTARGANVLTF,TGTGCCAGCAGCTCATCCAACCTGACAACCGCCCGGGGGGCCAACGTCCTGACTTTC
NA,TRBJ2-3,13,many,TRBV7-3,CASSLTLADTQYF,TGTGCCAGCAGCTTAACTCTAGCAGATACGCAGTATTTT
TRBD1,TRBJ1-6,14,few,TRBV5-1,CASSLETGQSPLHF,TGCGCCAGCAGCTTGGAGACAGGGCAATCACCCCTCCACTTT
NA,TRBJ2-1,12,many,TRBV5-6,CASRIIGGEQFF,TGTGCCAGCAGGATTATAGGGGGTGAGCAGTTCTTC
NA,TRBJ1-3,14,many,TRBV7-2,CASSLARAGNTIYF,TGTGCCAGCAGCTTAGCGAGGGCCGGAAACACCATATATTTT
NA,TRBJ1-6,16,many,TRBV27,CASRLGGALGNSPLHF,TGTGCCAGCAGGTTAGGTGGAGCCCTTGGTAATTCACCCCTCCACTTT
TRBD1,TRBJ2-2,15,few,TRBV19,CASSTGTGDTGELFF,TGTGCCAGTAGTACGGGGACAGGGGACACCGGGGAGCTGTTTTTT
NA,TRBJ1-4,15,few,TRBV4-1,CASSQVPTGNEKLFF,TGCGCCAGCAGCCAGGTGCCGACAGGAAATGAAAAACTGTTTTTT
NA,TRBJ2-5,14,many,TRBV4-3,CASSQSTITETQYF,TGCGCCAGCAGCCAATCGACTATTACAGAGACCCAGTACTTC
NA,TRBJ2-3,15,many,TRBV27,CASSSTWSSTDTQYF,TGTGCCAGCAGTTCTACCTGGTCTAGCACAGATACGCAGTATTTT
TRBD1,TRBJ1-2,13,many,TRBV6-2/TRBV6-3,CASSDRAIYGYTF,TGTGCCAGCAGCGACAGGGCAATCTATGGCTACACCTTC
NA,TRBJ1-5,17,NA,TRBV20-1,CSARDFREGGDNQPQHF,TGCAGTGCTAGAGATTTTAGGGAGGGGGGCGACAATCAGCCCCAGCATTTT
NA,TRBJ2-1,12,NA,TRBV2,CASSGIGNEQFF,TGTGCCAGCAGTGGGATTGGGAATGAGCAGTTCTTC
TRBD2,TRBJ2-7,14,many,TRBV20-1,CSARELAGSYEQYF,TGCAGTGCTAGAGAGCTAGCGGGGTCCTACGAGCAGTACTTC
NA,TRBJ2-5,13,many,TRBV20-1,CSAIDPPQETQYF,TGCAGTGCTATCGACCCACCTCAAGAGACCCAGTACTTC
TRBD1,TRBJ2-5,15,NA,TRBV5-5,CASSFTGEVGETQYF,TGCGCCAGCAGCTTTACAGGGGAAGTTGGGGAGACCCAGTACTTC
NA,TRBJ1-6,14,many,TRBV10-3,CAISEGQINSPLHF,TGTGCCATCAGTGAGGGACAGATTAATTCACCCCTCCACTTT
TRBD1,TRBJ1-1,14,NA,TRBV5-6,CASSPTGILTEAFF,TGTGCCAGCAGCCCGACAGGGATCCTCACTGAAGCTTTCTTT
TRBD1,TRBJ2-7,16,NA,TRBV6-5,CASSWTGKGSYNEQYF,TGTGCCAGCAGTTGGACAGGGAAAGGTTCCTACAATGAGCAGTACTTC
NA,TRBJ2-7,14,many,TRBV7-2,CASSSRTSYIEQYF,TGTGCCAGCAGCTCCCGCACCTCGTACATCGAGCAGTACTTC
TRBD1,TRBJ2-1,15,many,TRBV5-1,CASSLDRGRHDEQFF,TGCGCCAGCAGCTTGGACAGGGGGCGGCATGATGAGCAGTTCTTC
NA,TRBJ2-3,14,NA,TRBV20-1,CSATPEASTDTQYF,TGCAGTGCTACGCCGGAAGCGAGCACAGATACGCAGTATTTT
TRBD2,TRBJ2-3,15,NA,TRBV20-1,CSAYGTSGGTDTQYF,TGCAGTGCTTACGGGACTAGCGGGGGCACAGATACGCAGTATTTT
TRBD1,TRBJ2-7,13,many,TRBV6-1,CASIGTGTYEQYF,TGTGCCAGCATCGGGACAGGGACCTACGAGCAGTACTTC
NA,TRBJ2-1,13,many,TRBV9,CASSSMSEDEQFF,TGTGCCAGCAGCTCCATGAGTGAGGATGAGCAGTTCTTC